The 26 T cell receptor beta chains below all came from one sample that was sequenced in a study of T cell responses to AZD1222 COVID-19 vaccine. Libraries were prepared by immunoSEQ multiplex PCR; TCRdb keeps only in-frame clonotypes and omits some of them. The sample has some 200,000 clones; roughly 91% are singletons. This sample comprised peripheral blood, obtained on day 0 of MenACWY control vaccination. Receptors originate from an adult in good health.

The count of this clone is one. The chain recombines TRBV30 with TRBJ1-3; D possibly corresponds to TRBD1 (6 bases). Germline V gene lookup returns CDR1 GTSNPN and CDR2 SVGIG (reference sequence). This CDR3 is 12 amino acids long. V was trimmed by 7 bases and J by 2 bases, leaving 9 bases between them. DNA of the CDR3: TGTGCCTACCGGACAGCTGGAAACACCATATATTTT. The encoded protein is CAYRTAGNTIYF.

The chain joins TRBV28 to TRBJ2-7, with a possible D match to TRBD2 (5 bases). V shed 6 bases and J shed 4 bases, with 7 bases lying between them. The germline gives CDR1 MDHEN, CDR2 SYDVKM. CDR3 size: 11 residues. The CDR3 reads CASRTIYEQYF. For the CDR3, the DNA is TGTGCCAGCAGGACTATATACGAGCAGTACTTC. Looking up the rest from reference TRBV28 and TRBJ2-7 gives the full variable domain: DVKVTQSSRYLVKRTGEKVFLECVQDMDHENMFWYRQDPGLGLRLIYFSYDVKMKEKGDIPEGYSVSREKKERFSLILESASTNQTSMYLCASRTIYEQYFGPGTRLTVT.

The chain is built from TRBV6-6 and TRBJ1-2; 8 positions agree with TRBD1. The germline gives CDR1 MNHNY, CDR2 SVGAGI (reference sequence). V lost 7 bases, J lost 0 bases, and 10 bases stayed unmatched. The CDR3 consists of 16 residues. CDR3 DNA sequence: TGTGCCAGCACCTCCTGGGACAGGATCCCTAACTATGGCTACACCTTC. Translating gives CASTSWDRIPNYGYTF.

The gene calls are TRBV3-1 (or the pseudogene TRBV3-2) and TRBJ2-3; 8 bases map to TRBD2. The CDR3 is made up of 13 amino acids. Looked up from germline, CDR1 is LGHDT and CDR2 is YNNKEL (reference sequence). V dropped 4 bases and J dropped 3; count of bases not matched to a gene: 0. The CDR3 protein is CASSPGGTDTQYF. Here the CDR3 DNA reads TGTGCCAGCAGCCCGGGGGGGACAGATACGCAGTATTTT.

V gene TRBV7-6 combines with J gene TRBJ2-6; TRBD1 matches at 9 bases. Germline-derived CDR1 and CDR2 are SGHVS and FNYEAQ. The CDR3 spans 19 residues. With 5 bases clipped from V and 0 bases from J, the junction kept 11 bases outside the gene matches. CDR3 nucleotide sequence: TGTGCCAGCAGCCTCAACCGAGGGACAGGGATCTCTGGGGCCAACGTCCTGACTTTC. It encodes CASSLNRGTGISGANVLTF.

The chain uses TRBV5-6 and TRBJ1-2; D is uncertain. The CDR3 totals 15 residues. Germline V gives CDR1 SGHDT, CDR2 YYEEEE. V was shortened by 0 bases and J by 7 bases, with 16 bases between the two germline ends. This CDR3 reads CASSLGFIGESGYTF. CDR3 DNA sequence: TGTGCCAGCAGCTTGGGCTTCATCGGGGAGAGTGGCTACACCTTC.

The gene calls are TRBV7-2 and TRBJ2-7; D perhaps matches TRBD1 (6 bases). Germline V lookup: CDR1 SGHTA, CDR2 FQGNSA. The CDR3 loop spans 15 amino acids. V was shortened by 5 bases and J by 2 bases, with 16 bases between the two germline ends. CDR3 region: CASSPMGWGPYEQYF. CDR3 DNA: TGTGCCAGCAGCCCTATGGGGTGGGGGCCCTACGAGCAGTACTTC.

This chain connects TRBV19 to TRBJ2-7; 8 bases match TRBD2. Germline V gene sequence: CDR1 LNHDA, CDR2 SQIVND (reference sequence). V was pared by 3 bases and J by 3 bases, with 10 bases of the junction left unmatched. The CDR3 is 16 residues long. In DNA, the CDR3 is TGTGCCAGTAGTATGATCAGCGGGGGCCGACACTACGAGCAGTACTTC. As protein: CASSMISGGRHYEQYF.

The chain is built from TRBV19 and TRBJ1-6, with 10 bases matching TRBD1. V was clipped by 5 bases and J by 13 bases; unmatched bases: 8. Germline CDR1 and CDR2: LNHDA and SQIVND (reference sequence). The CDR3 has 14 amino acids. The DNA for the CDR3 is TGTGCCAGTAGTTCCGACAGGGGGCGATCCCCCCTCCACTTT. Its protein product is CASSSDRGRSPLHF.

This chain connects TRBV15 to TRBJ1-1; tentatively, D is TRBD1 (5 bases). The CDR3 is made up of 15 amino acids. Germline assignment: CDR1 LNHNV and CDR2 YYDKDF (reference sequence). Between the trimmed V and J ends, which lost 0 bases and 6 bases, there was a span of 14 bases. CDR3 DNA: TGTGCCACCAGCAGAGATCAAGCAGGGAGGTCTGAAGCTTTCTTT. Its protein is CATSRDQAGRSEAFF.

This chain joins TRBV5-1 and TRBJ1-3; possibly TRBD1 for D (6 bases). V was clipped by 0 bases and J by 3 bases, with 13 bases between them. This CDR3 is 16 amino acids long. Germline V gene sequence: CDR1 SGHRS, CDR2 YFSETQ. CDR3 DNA: TGCGCCAGCAGCTTGGGTCCGGGGGCTTTTGGAAACACCATATATTTT. Amino acids: CASSLGPGAFGNTIYF.

Here the CDR3 reads CASSLVAGYSETQYF. The CDR3 bases are TGTGCCAGCAGCTTAGTAGCGGGGTACTCGGAGACCCAGTACTTC. This chain links TRBV5-8 with TRBJ2-5; 8 bases agree with TRBD2. This CDR3 comprises 15 residues. The germline V gene encodes CDR1 SGHTS and CDR2 YDEGEE. V shed 2 bases, J shed 5 bases, and the junction held 8 bases outside the gene matches.

This clone has a single count. V and J are TRBV30 and TRBJ1-3; D unresolved. Germline V gives CDR1 GTSNPN, CDR2 SVGIG (reference sequence). V lost 4 bases to trimming and J lost 4 bases, with 5 bases between them. CDR3 length: 11 residues. The CDR3 nucleotides are TGTGCCTGGACAGGAGGAAACACCATATATTTT. This gives the protein CAWTGGNTIYF. The variable domain in full, with the rest retrieved from reference TRBV30 and TRBJ1-3, is SQTIHQWPATLVQPVGSPLSLECTVEGTSNPNLYWYRQAAGRGLQLLFYSVGIGQISSEVPQNLSASRPQDRQFILSSKKLLLSDSGFYLCAWTGGNTIYFGEGSWLTVV.

CDR3 sequence (DNA): TGTGCCAGCAGCTGGGGCGGGGGGGCCTACAATGAGCAGTTCTTC. Translating gives CASSWGGGAYNEQFF. The V call is TRBV5-4, the J call TRBJ2-1, with TRBD2 matching 9 bases. The J segment lost 2 bases and the V segment lost 3 bases, leaving 3 bases of the junction unmatched. This CDR3 spans 15 amino acids. Germline assignment: CDR1 SGHNT and CDR2 YYREEE (reference sequence).

The chain employs TRBV2 and TRBJ1-1, with no clear D. There are 14 residues in the CDR3. Per the germline V gene, CDR1 is SNHLY and CDR2 is FYNNEI. V was shortened by 2 bases and J by 2 bases, with 9 bases between the two germline ends. The CDR3: CASSERWSNTEAFF. CDR3 bases: TGTGCCAGCAGTGAAAGGTGGAGTAACACTGAAGCTTTCTTT.

The genes are TRBV5-1 and TRBJ1-6; D is unclear. The CDR3 runs to 16 residues. Trimming took off 5 bases at V and 7 bases at J, with 19 bases between the two ends. Germline V gene sequence: CDR1 SGHRS, CDR2 YFSETQ. CDR3 region: CASRPAAGLQNSPLHF. DNA of the CDR3: TGCGCCAGCAGGCCCGCCGCAGGCCTTCAGAATTCACCCCTCCACTTT. Variable domain in full (rest from reference TRBV5-1 and TRBJ1-6): KAGVTQTPRYLIKTRGQQVTLSCSPISGHRSVSWYQQTPGQGLQFLFEYFSETQRNKGNFPGRFSGRQFSNSRSEMNVSTLELGDSALYLCASRPAAGLQNSPLHFGNGTRLTVT.

The chain joins TRBV7-9 to TRBJ2-3, with D possibly TRBD1 on 5 matching bases. Trimming cost V 2 bases and J 0 bases, with 9 bases left between them. The CDR3 totals 15 residues. CDR1 SEHNR and CDR2 FQNEAQ come from the germline V gene (reference sequence). This CDR3 reads CASSLISGSTDTQYF. The CDR3 DNA reads TGTGCCAGCAGCTTAATTTCAGGGAGCACAGATACGCAGTATTTT.

The chain is built from TRBV11-2 and TRBJ1-6, with D perhaps matching TRBD1 (5 bases). Trimming removed 1 base at V and 0 bases at J, with 16 bases between. Germline CDR1 is SGHAT and CDR2 is FQNNGV. The CDR3 length is 19 residues. The CDR3 coding sequence is TGTGCCAGCAGCTTAGCTGGGACTCCCTCTAGCTCCTATAATTCACCCCTCCACTTT. Amino acid sequence: CASSLAGTPSSSYNSPLHF.

The chain uses TRBV29-1 and TRBJ1-5; D possibly corresponds to TRBD1 (5 bases). V gave up 4 bases and J gave up 3 bases, with 10 bases separating them. The germline gives CDR1 SQVTM, CDR2 ANQGSEA. This CDR3 has 13 amino acids. Written as DNA, the CDR3 is TGCAGCGTTGGGGGGGGAGCCAATCAGCCCCAGCATTTT. Its translation: CSVGGGANQPQHF.

The chain links TRBV7-9 to TRBJ2-2; a weak D match, TRBD2 (5 bases). V dropped 3 bases and J dropped 1 base, with 12 bases sitting between them. CDR3 length: 16 residues. The V gene's germline CDR1 is SEHNR and CDR2 FQNEAQ (reference sequence). The CDR3 is CASSLIPGLNTGELFF. CDR3 DNA: TGTGCCAGCAGCTTGATACCAGGACTGAACACCGGGGAGCTGTTTTTT.

The count of this clone is one. This sequence joins TRBV7-8 and TRBJ2-7, with TRBD1 as a possible D gene (5 bases). V lost 1 base and J lost 2, with 9 bases in between. The CDR3 has 14 amino acids. CDR1 is SGHVS and CDR2 is FQNEAQ in the germline V gene. For the CDR3, the DNA is TGTGCCAGCAGCTTAGAGCCAGGGACCTACGAGCAGTACTTC. Protein product: CASSLEPGTYEQYF.

The rearrangement links TRBV4-1 to TRBJ1-6; the D gene is possibly TRBD1 (6 bases). The CDR3 contains 13 residues. V gave up 5 bases and J gave up 14 bases, with 16 bases separating them. Germline V CDR1 and CDR2: MGHRA, YSYEKL. The CDR3 sequence is CASSNRQAQTLHF. The DNA for the CDR3 is TGCGCCAGCAGCAACAGACAGGCCCAGACCCTCCACTTT.

The V call is TRBV6-5, the J call TRBJ2-5; the D is unclear. Germline CDR1 MNHEY, CDR2 SVGAGI. The CDR3 covers 13 residues. The V gene lost 8 bases and the J gene lost 3 bases, with 13 bases spanning the gap. The CDR3 here is CASGRQIEETQYF. The CDR3 nucleotides read TGTGCCAGCGGCCGTCAGATTGAAGAGACCCAGTACTTC.

The chain has TRBV5-1 and TRBJ1-4, with D possibly being TRBD1 (5 bases). The germline V gene encodes CDR1 SGHRS and CDR2 YFSETQ. The CDR3 consists of 14 residues. Trimming took off 0 bases at V and 2 bases at J, with 5 bases between the two ends. CDR3 in amino acids: CASSLGQTNEKLFF. CDR3 DNA sequence: TGCGCCAGCAGCTTGGGACAGACTAATGAAAAACTGTTTTTT. Together with reference TRBV5-1 and TRBJ1-4, the CDR3 gives the full variable domain: KAGVTQTPRYLIKTRGQQVTLSCSPISGHRSVSWYQQTPGQGLQFLFEYFSETQRNKGNFPGRFSGRQFSNSRSEMNVSTLELGDSALYLCASSLGQTNEKLFFGSGTQLSVL.

The chain joins TRBV18 to TRBJ1-4; D is unclear. The CDR3 runs to 16 residues. Germline CDR1 and CDR2: KGHSH and LQKENI. V shed 6 bases and J shed 8 bases, with 22 bases lying between them. CDR3 coding DNA: TGTGCCAGCTCCCAAAGGGAGAGGGAGGTTGGAGAAAAACTGTTTTTT. It is translated as CASSQREREVGEKLFF.

The CDR3: CASSRTSGNYNEQFF. CDR3 coding DNA: TGTGCCAGCAGCCGGACTAGCGGGAATTACAATGAGCAGTTCTTC. V gene TRBV6-5 combines with J gene TRBJ2-1; TRBD2 agrees at 12 bases. Looked up from germline, CDR1 is MNHEY and CDR2 is SVGAGI. There are 15 residues in the CDR3. Germline trimming cut 6 bases from V and 4 bases from J; bases unmatched to any gene: 4.